This T cell receptor beta chain was sequenced in a study of monozygotic twins with inflammatory bowel disease. After re-calling the 5' RACE reads, TCRdb lists one entry per CDR3 protein, DNA absent. The table for this sample gives 440,000 or so distinct CDR3 sequences. This CDR3 is built from 15 residues. The germline V gene encodes CDR1 LGHDT and CDR2 YNNKEL (reference sequence). This rearrangement joins TRBV3-1 to TRBJ1-1; the D call of TRBD1 rests on TCRdb alone, since no DNA is present to check it. Sample: blood. This sequence was found in a human donor with ulcerative colitis or Crohn's disease, or a healthy co-twin of an affected twin (not recorded which). CDR3 sequence reads: CASGEYVGGKTEAFF.